This entry lists 27 T cell receptor beta chains sequenced from one sample in a study of cytomegalovirus exposure and HLA in healthy donors. The PCR ran on 60 Vbeta and 13 Jbeta primers. Method: immunoSEQ multiplex PCR; TCRdb's copy keeps in-frame clones and lacks some. The data contain 150,000 to 200,000 clones, under 90% of them singletons. Sequences were obtained from PBMCs. These receptor sequences come from a man aged 18 to 29 in good health and CMV-seronegative.

The rearrangement joins TRBV19 to TRBJ2-5, with a possible D match to TRBD1 (6 bases). CDR1 and CDR2 (germline): LNHDA, SQIVND (reference sequence). V dropped 9 bases and J dropped 0 bases, with 8 bases sitting between them. CDR3 length equals 12 residues. The DNA for the CDR3 is TGTGCCAGCCGGGACAACCAAGAGACCCAGTACTTC. This translates into CASRDNQETQYF.

This sequence joins TRBV6-6 and TRBJ2-2; D possibly corresponds to TRBD2 (6 bases). The ends were cut back, 6 bases at V and 6 bases at J, with 11 bases in the middle. CDR1 is MNHNY and CDR2 is SVGAGI in the germline V gene (reference sequence). The CDR3 extends over 13 amino acids. CDR3 in amino acids: CASRPLAAGELFF. CDR3 sequence (DNA): TGTGCCAGCAGGCCACTAGCAGCCGGGGAGCTGTTTTTT.

The rearrangement uses TRBV19 and TRBJ1-1, with D perhaps TRBD1 (6 bases). V was clipped by 3 bases and J by 0 bases, with 8 bases between them. The CDR3 is 14 amino acids. From germline, CDR1 is LNHDA and CDR2 SQIVND (reference sequence). The CDR3 is CASSIQGLNTEAFF. The CDR3 DNA sequence: TGTGCCAGTAGTATCCAGGGGCTGAACACTGAAGCTTTCTTT.

This rearrangement joins TRBV6-6 to TRBJ1-5; 10 bases are a match to TRBD1. Germline V gene lookup returns CDR1 MNHNY and CDR2 SVGAGI (reference sequence). The CDR3 extends over 14 amino acids. The V gene end was trimmed by 6 bases and the J gene end by 5 bases; junction bases not matched to a gene: 4. The CDR3 sequence: CASRPGTGDQPQHF. The CDR3 nucleotides read TGTGCCAGCAGGCCCGGGACAGGGGATCAGCCCCAGCATTTT.

This clone has only a few counts. This chain connects TRBV14 to TRBJ2-3; D is ambiguous. V lost 3 bases and J 8 bases, leaving 9 bases between the germline ends. Looked up from germline, CDR1 is SGHDN and CDR2 is FVKESK. The CDR3 sequence is 12 residues long. The CDR3 is CASSQARSTQYF. As DNA, the CDR3 is TGTGCCAGCAGCCAGGCTAGAAGTACGCAGTATTTT.

This sequence joins TRBV29-1 and TRBJ1-2; D not resolved. V lost 4 bases and J 2 bases, leaving 8 bases between the germline ends. The CDR3 length is 12 residues. CDR1 and CDR2 (germline): SQVTM, ANQGSEA. For the CDR3, the DNA is TGCAGCGTTGTGGGAGCGAACTATGGCTACACCTTC. This gives the protein CSVVGANYGYTF.

A few counts support this clone. The chain links TRBV19 to TRBJ1-5; 8 nucleotides line up with TRBD1. CDR3 length equals 17 residues. The germline CDR1 and CDR2 sequences are LNHDA and SQIVND (reference sequence). Germline trimming cut 3 bases from V and 0 bases from J; bases unmatched to any gene: 7. CDR3 sequence (DNA): TGTGCCAGTAGTATCCCAGGGGGCACTTATAGCAATCAGCCCCAGCATTTT. Protein product: CASSIPGGTYSNQPQHF.

The chain links TRBV9 to TRBJ2-1; D perhaps matches TRBD2 (6 bases). Between the trimmed V and J ends, which lost 3 bases and 6 bases, there was a span of 10 bases. Per germline, CDR1 SGDLS and CDR2 YYNGEE. This CDR3 spans 13 amino acids. The CDR3 sequence is CASSAGTLNEQFF. CDR3 bases: TGTGCCAGCAGCGCCGGGACTCTCAATGAGCAGTTCTTC.

This clone appeared once. The V gene is TRBV10-3, the J gene TRBJ1-6, with TRBD1 identical over 12 bases. Germline V gene sequence: CDR1 ENHRY, CDR2 SYGVKD. The CDR3 runs 14 residues. Trimming took 6 bases from V and 9 from J; bases not matched to a gene: 3. CDR3 in amino acids: CAIRGTGGVSPLHF. In DNA, the CDR3 is TGTGCCATCAGGGGGACAGGGGGCGTTTCACCCCTCCACTTT.

The chain carries TRBV27 and TRBJ1-4; no firm D call. Trimming left V 3 bases short and J 5 bases short, with 13 bases between. CDR1 is MNHEY, CDR2 SMNVEV, per germline (reference sequence). This CDR3 is built from 15 residues. The CDR3 region has the DNA TGTGCCAGCAGTTTGCGGGGAGGGTGGAATGAAAAACTGTTTTTT. It encodes CASSLRGGWNEKLFF.

The CDR3 is CASNPSRTGELFF. CDR3 coding DNA: TGTGCCAGCAACCCTAGTCGTACCGGGGAGCTGTTTTTT. The chain couples TRBV2 to TRBJ2-2, with D hard to call. Germline-derived CDR1 and CDR2 are SNHLY and FYNNEI. The CDR3 sequence is 13 residues long. Trimming shortened V by 7 bases and J by 5 bases, and 11 bases separated the two germline ends.

The genes are TRBV27 and TRBJ2-7, with a tentative D call TRBD2 (6 bases). Trimming took 6 bases from V and 6 from J, leaving 12 bases between them. The germline V gene encodes CDR1 MNHEY and CDR2 SMNVEV (reference sequence). This CDR3 comprises 12 residues. The CDR3 sequence is CASRPRGLEQYF. The CDR3 nucleotides read TGTGCCAGCAGACCTAGGGGACTCGAGCAGTACTTC.

This rearrangement joins TRBV5-1 to TRBJ2-1, with a possible D match to TRBD2 (6 bases). Germline V gives CDR1 SGHRS, CDR2 YFSETQ. CDR3 length: 13 residues. Trimming cost V 3 bases and J 10 bases, with 14 bases left between them. This CDR3 reads CASSYRDSGEQFF. The CDR3 bases are TGCGCCAGCAGCTACCGGGACTCAGGGGAGCAGTTCTTC.

The genes are TRBV5-1 and TRBJ1-4; 11 bases match TRBD1. V lost 4 bases, J lost 11 bases, and 7 bases stayed unmatched. Germline lookup yields CDR1 SGHRS and CDR2 YFSETQ. This CDR3 has 14 residues. The CDR3 protein is CASSVAGTGGKLFF. As DNA, the CDR3 is TGCGCCAGCAGCGTCGCCGGGACAGGGGGTAAACTGTTTTTT.

This chain joins TRBV27 and TRBJ1-5; TRBD1 aligns across 7 bases. Trimming cost V 6 bases and J 5 bases; bases outside gene matches: 4. Germline V gives CDR1 MNHEY, CDR2 SMNVEV (reference sequence). The CDR3 is made up of 13 amino acids. In nucleotides, the CDR3 is TGTGCCAGCAGCCGGGGGACAGATCAGCCCCAGCATTTT. It is translated as CASSRGTDQPQHF.

The rearrangement links TRBV5-1 to TRBJ1-2; D call uncertain. V was shortened by 5 bases and J by 0 bases, with 14 bases between the two germline ends. The germline V gene encodes CDR1 SGHRS and CDR2 YFSETQ. The CDR3 extends over 15 amino acids. CDR3 bases: TGCGCCAGCAGATCTGATCCTACTACTAACTATGGCTACACCTTC. This encodes CASRSDPTTNYGYTF. Variable domain in full (rest from reference TRBV5-1 and TRBJ1-2): KAGVTQTPRYLIKTRGQQVTLSCSPISGHRSVSWYQQTPGQGLQFLFEYFSETQRNKGNFPGRFSGRQFSNSRSEMNVSTLELGDSALYLCASRSDPTTNYGYTFGSGTRLTVV.

The chain carries TRBV7-9 and TRBJ2-3; 8 bases map to TRBD1. Trimming cost V 1 base and J 3 bases; bases outside gene matches: 6. The CDR3 spans 16 residues. The V gene's germline CDR1 is SEHNR and CDR2 FQNEAQ (reference sequence). In nucleotides, the CDR3 is TGTGCCAGCAGCTTAGGGCAGGGGGCTGGGACAGATACGCAGTATTTT. Amino acids: CASSLGQGAGTDTQYF.

The chain employs TRBV9 and TRBJ2-7; 8 nucleotides match TRBD1. The CDR3 covers 15 residues. The V gene's germline CDR1 is SGDLS and CDR2 YYNGEE. With V trimmed by 1 base and J by 1 base, 4 bases remained unmatched. CDR3 DNA sequence: TGTGCCAGCAGCGTAACGGGACAGGCATCCTACGAGCAGTACTTC. Translating it yields CASSVTGQASYEQYF.

This sequence joins TRBV18 and TRBJ2-7; possibly TRBD2 for D (7 bases). Per germline, CDR1 KGHSH and CDR2 LQKENI. This CDR3 contains 14 residues. Between the trimmed V and J ends, which lost 0 bases and 7 bases, there was a span of 13 bases. The CDR3, as DNA: TGTGCCAGCTCACCACCGGGGGGGCAGGCGGAGCAGTACTTC. It codes for CASSPPGGQAEQYF.

This chain connects TRBV5-1 to TRBJ2-6, with 8 bases matching TRBD1. V lost 3 bases to trimming and J lost 3 bases; unmatched junction nucleotides: 5. CDR1 and CDR2 (germline): SGHRS, YFSETQ. The CDR3 consists of 16 residues. CDR3 amino acids: CASSWTGRVGANVLTF. For the CDR3, the DNA is TGCGCCAGCAGCTGGACAGGGAGAGTTGGGGCCAACGTCCTGACTTTC.

The chain combines TRBV7-9 with TRBJ1-2; a possible D gene is TRBD1 (6 bases). This CDR3 spans 14 amino acids. V was trimmed by 5 bases and J by 8 bases, leaving 18 bases between them. The germline V gene encodes CDR1 SEHNR and CDR2 FQNEAQ (reference sequence). The CDR3 nucleotides read TGTGCCAGCAGCCCTACAGGGTTTGGATCCGGCTACACCTTC. Its translation is CASSPTGFGSGYTF.

The rearrangement joins TRBV27 to TRBJ2-1, with TRBD2 as a possible D gene (6 bases). CDR1 and CDR2 (germline): MNHEY, SMNVEV (reference sequence). The CDR3 covers 16 residues. V shed 1 base and J shed 2 bases, with 12 bases lying between them. Written as DNA, the CDR3 is TGTGCCAGCAGTTTATACGGGGCGGGGACCTACAATGAGCAGTTCTTC. This sequence encodes CASSLYGAGTYNEQFF.

This clone showed up just a few times. The V and J genes are TRBV7-9 and TRBJ2-7, with 7 bases aligning to TRBD2. The CDR3 covers 14 residues. The V and J ends lost 3 bases and 3 bases, in that order; junction bases with no gene match: 5. Germline loops: CDR1 SEHNR, CDR2 FQNEAQ (reference sequence). Written as DNA, the CDR3 is TGTGCCAGCAGCTTCGGGCTAGCGGTCTACGAGCAGTACTTC. Its protein is CASSFGLAVYEQYF.

The J gene is TRBJ2-7, the V gene TRBV7-6; 14 bases agree with TRBD2. V lost 5 bases and J lost 6; bases outside the gene matches: 12. This CDR3 has 17 amino acids. Germline assignment: CDR1 SGHVS and CDR2 FNYEAQ. CDR3 residues: CASSPGLAGGKRVEQYF. The CDR3 nucleotides are TGTGCCAGCAGCCCCGGACTAGCGGGAGGAAAACGGGTCGAGCAGTACTTC.

CDR3: CASSLDSYQPQHF. The CDR3 nucleotides read TGTGCCAGCAGCTTAGACAGCTATCAGCCCCAGCATTTT. This sequence joins TRBV7-3 and TRBJ1-5; possible D gene TRBD1, 5 bases. The germline V and J ends were trimmed by 2 bases and 5 bases, with 7 bases remaining between them. Germline CDR1 SGHTA, CDR2 FQGTGA. There are 13 residues in the CDR3.

The CDR3 is CASSFLTGGLEEKLFF. The CDR3 nucleotides are TGTGCCAGTAGTTTCCTTACAGGGGGCTTGGAAGAAAAACTGTTTTTT. The rearrangement joins TRBV19 to TRBJ1-4; TRBD1 agrees at 9 bases. This CDR3 is 16 amino acids long. The V and J ends lost 5 bases and 8 bases, in that order; junction bases with no gene match: 12. Germline lookup yields CDR1 LNHDA and CDR2 SQIVND (reference sequence).

The V call is TRBV9, the J call TRBJ1-2, with 7 bases aligning to TRBD1. V trimming: 4 bases; J trimming: 4 bases; junction bases outside the gene matches: 7. This CDR3 has 14 amino acids. Germline-derived CDR1 and CDR2 are SGDLS and YYNGEE. The CDR3 spells CASSPATGSYGYTF. Here the CDR3 DNA reads TGTGCCAGCAGCCCCGCGACAGGGTCCTATGGCTACACCTTC.